These T cell receptor beta chains were read from a single sample in a study of T cell responses to AZD1222 COVID-19 vaccine. Profiled with immunoSEQ multiplex PCR; TCRdb holds only in-frame clones, not every one. This repertoire shows approximately 150,000 clones, just over 85% found once; its top ten account for less than 6%. Sequenced here: peripheral blood, sampled 28 days after the second AZD1222 dose. These receptors came from an adult who received the AZD1222 COVID-19 vaccine. CDR3s include the opening cysteine and the closing phenylalanine or tryptophan. Fields, in order: J gene, clone size, V gene, D gene, CDR3 protein, CDR3 DNA. The D gene is left open where the match is weak. Where a row states a size, it is once, few, many or the class of an expanded clone; other rows omit it.

>TRBJ2-1|once|TRBV21-1|NA
CASSKGSVRDRGFEEQFF
TGTGCCAGCAGCAAAGGCTCCGTAAGGGACAGGGGATTCGAGGAGCAGTTCTTC
>TRBJ2-6|NA|TRBV27|TRBD1
CASSFTGGAGANVLTF
TGTGCCAGCAGCTTCACAGGGGGCGCTGGGGCCAACGTCCTGACTTTC
>TRBJ1-4|few|TRBV11-2|NA
CASSTFGGREKLFF
TGTGCCAGCAGCACGTTCGGGGGACGTGAAAAACTGTTTTTT
>TRBJ2-6|NA|TRBV7-9|NA
CASSLGQAGANVLTF
TGTGCCAGCAGCTTAGGACAGGCTGGGGCCAACGTCCTGACTTTC
>TRBJ2-7|NA|TRBV6-5|NA
CASSPTSTSYEQYF
TGTGCCAGCAGCCCCACCTCCACCTCGTACGAGCAGTACTTC
>TRBJ2-3|NA|TRBV7-9|TRBD2
CASSSRGRGIDTQYF
TGTGCCAGCAGCTCTCGCGGGAGGGGAATCGATACGCAGTATTTT
>TRBJ1-1|NA|TRBV18|NA
CASSPSAYRDTEAFF
TGTGCCAGCTCACCAAGTGCATATAGGGACACTGAAGCTTTCTTT
>TRBJ2-1|NA|TRBV27|NA
CASSFGPYNEQFF
TGTGCCAGCAGTTTCGGCCCCTACAATGAGCAGTTCTTC
>TRBJ1-2|few|TRBV28|NA
CASSSVRQSNYGYTF
TGTGCCAGCAGTTCCGTCCGACAGTCTAACTATGGCTACACCTTC
>TRBJ2-7|NA|TRBV7-8|TRBD1
CASSATGGRRYEQYF
TGTGCCAGCAGCGCGACAGGGGGCAGAAGATACGAGCAGTACTTC
>TRBJ1-1|once|TRBV19|NA
CASSRAGLNTEAFF
TGTGCCAGTAGCCGAGCAGGTTTGAACACTGAAGCTTTCTTT
>TRBJ1-1|NA|TRBV6-4|NA
CASSAIGGGTEAFF
TGTGCCAGCAGTGCCATTGGAGGGGGCACTGAAGCTTTCTTT
>TRBJ1-1|NA|TRBV19|NA
CASSTAVNTEAFF
TGTGCCAGTAGTACTGCAGTAAACACTGAAGCTTTCTTT
>TRBJ1-2|NA|TRBV6-5|NA
CASRTTVHYGYTF
TGTGCCAGCAGGACGACAGTCCACTATGGCTACACCTTC
>TRBJ1-2|NA|TRBV6-1|NA
CASSEDVPLHYGYTF
TGTGCCAGCAGTGAAGATGTCCCCCTCCACTATGGCTACACCTTC
>TRBJ2-1|NA|TRBV11-2|NA
CASSLEVVGGEQFF
TGTGCCAGCAGCTTAGAAGTGGTAGGGGGTGAGCAGTTCTTC
>TRBJ2-2|NA|TRBV6-5|NA
CASTTELGGELFF
TGTGCCAGCACGACAGAGTTGGGCGGGGAGCTGTTTTTT
>TRBJ1-2|NA|TRBV28|TRBD1
CASSPMDRGLGYTF
TGTGCCAGCAGTCCGATGGACAGGGGGCTTGGCTACACCTTC
>TRBJ2-4|NA|TRBV3-1/TRBV3-2|TRBD2
CASSREGPLRNIQYF
TGTGCCAGCAGCCGGGAGGGCCCGCTTAGAAACATTCAGTACTTC
>TRBJ2-3|NA|TRBV5-1|NA
CASSLQGSVSDTQYF
TGCGCCAGCAGTTTGCAGGGGTCCGTCTCGGATACGCAGTATTTT
>TRBJ1-6|NA|TRBV2|NA
CASSTGNNSPLHF
TGTGCCAGCAGCACAGGGAACAATTCACCCCTCCACTTT
>TRBJ2-1|NA|TRBV7-9|TRBD1
CASSTRDSQFYNEQFF
TGTGCCAGCAGTACCCGGGACAGCCAATTCTACAATGAGCAGTTCTTC
>TRBJ2-2|NA|TRBV7-2|NA
CASSLGGGVTAELFF
TGTGCCAGCAGCTTAGGTGGGGGTGTAACCGCGGAGCTGTTTTTT
>TRBJ1-2|NA|TRBV3-1/TRBV3-2|NA
CASSNRDRPGGYTF
TGTGCCAGCAGCAACCGAGACAGGCCGGGTGGCTACACCTTC
>TRBJ2-2|NA|TRBV4-2|TRBD1
CASSQRTGNTGELFF
TGTGCCAGCAGCCAACGGACAGGGAATACCGGGGAGCTGTTTTTT
>TRBJ2-1|once|TRBV10-1|TRBD2
CAKGGGRALDNEQFF
TGCGCCAAAGGGGGCGGGAGGGCCCTCGACAATGAGCAGTTCTTC
>TRBJ1-1|NA|TRBV6-5|NA
CASSYSRAGTEAFF
TGTGCCAGCAGTTACTCCAGGGCTGGCACTGAAGCTTTCTTT
>TRBJ2-1|NA|TRBV6-2/TRBV6-3|TRBD2
CASSYHRSGLAGERNNEQFF
TGTGCCAGCAGTTACCACCGATCGGGACTAGCGGGAGAGAGAAACAATGAGCAGTTCTTC
>TRBJ2-5|NA|TRBV9|TRBD2
CASSVGIAGILETQYF
TGTGCCAGCAGCGTAGGTATAGCGGGGATCCTAGAGACCCAGTACTTC
>TRBJ1-1|NA|TRBV19|TRBD1
CASRLDRGNTEAFF
TGTGCCAGTAGACTCGACAGGGGGAACACTGAAGCTTTCTTT
>TRBJ1-5|NA|TRBV6-6|TRBD1
CASTDRADQPQHF
TGTGCCAGCACGGACAGGGCGGATCAGCCCCAGCATTTT
>TRBJ2-2|large|TRBV2|NA
CASSLTEVLPGELFF
TGTGCCAGCAGTCTGACGGAGGTGCTCCCCGGGGAGCTGTTTTTT
>TRBJ2-5|NA|TRBV9|TRBD2
CASSPPGGQETQYF
TGTGCCAGCAGCCCCCCGGGGGGTCAAGAGACCCAGTACTTC
>TRBJ2-3|NA|TRBV18|TRBD1
CASSLQGLDTDTQYF
TGTGCCAGCTCACTACAGGGGTTGGACACAGATACGCAGTATTTT
>TRBJ2-3|once|TRBV18|NA
CASSPPESDTQYF
TGTGCCAGCTCACCCCCGGAGTCGGATACGCAGTATTTT
>TRBJ2-5|NA|TRBV4-1|TRBD2
CASSQDGLAVQETQYF
TGCGCCAGCAGCCAAGATGGACTAGCGGTACAAGAGACCCAGTACTTC
>TRBJ1-1|NA|TRBV5-1|NA
CASSFGHLNTEAFF
TGCGCCAGCAGCTTTGGCCACTTGAACACTGAAGCTTTCTTT
>TRBJ2-3|NA|TRBV13|TRBD2
CASSLRTSALGDTQYF
TGTGCCAGCAGCTTACGGACTAGCGCCTTGGGAGATACGCAGTATTTT
>TRBJ1-1|NA|TRBV30|NA
CAWSVRGNTEAFF
TGTGCCTGGAGTGTCAGGGGGAACACTGAAGCTTTCTTT
>TRBJ2-7|NA|TRBV21-1|NA
CASSKGDLPPAYEQYF
TGTGCCAGCAGCAAGGGGGATCTGCCACCCGCCTACGAGCAGTACTTC
>TRBJ2-3|NA|TRBV14|TRBD1
CASSRDRKTTDTQYF
TGTGCCAGCAGCCGGGACAGGAAAACCACAGATACGCAGTATTTT
>TRBJ1-1|NA|TRBV2|NA
CASSPILNTEAFF
TGTGCCAGCAGCCCCATACTGAACACTGAAGCTTTCTTT
>TRBJ1-4|NA|TRBV18|NA
CASSPRTDSGPEKLFF
TGTGCCAGCTCACCTCGAACCGACAGCGGGCCTGAAAAACTGTTTTTT
>TRBJ2-5|NA|TRBV28|NA
CASSWGRGLETQYF
TGTGCCAGCAGTTGGGGCCGGGGGTTAGAGACCCAGTACTTC
>TRBJ1-2|NA|TRBV19|NA
CASSISAGRTDGYTF
TGTGCCAGTAGTATATCAGCCGGGAGGACCGATGGCTACACCTTC
>TRBJ2-2|NA|TRBV24-1|NA
CATNRDTSTGELFF
TGTGCCACCAACCGGGACACCTCAACCGGGGAGCTGTTTTTT
>TRBJ1-3|NA|TRBV7-2|NA
CASSLASDSRYF
TGTGCCAGCAGCTTAGCTAGCGACTCTAGATATTTT
>TRBJ2-1|NA|TRBV7-9|TRBD1
CASSSGQGSYNEQFF
TGTGCCAGCAGCTCGGGACAGGGGAGTTACAATGAGCAGTTCTTC
>TRBJ2-3|NA|TRBV4-1|TRBD2
CASSPAGGTDTQYF
TGCGCCAGCAGCCCAGCGGGGGGGACAGATACGCAGTATTTT
>TRBJ1-2|NA|TRBV6-5|NA
CASSLASAGNYGYTF
TGTGCCAGCAGTCTGGCTTCGGCCGGTAACTATGGCTACACCTTC
>TRBJ2-3|NA|TRBV3-1/TRBV3-2|NA
CASSPSGKAPDTQYF
TGTGCCAGCAGCCCGTCGGGGAAGGCCCCAGATACGCAGTATTTT
>TRBJ1-3|few|TRBV12-5|NA
CASGSGNTIYF
TGTGCTAGTGGTTCGGGAAACACCATATATTTT
>TRBJ2-7|few|TRBV7-8|NA
CASSLEQGFYEQYF
TGTGCCAGCAGCTTAGAGCAGGGTTTCTACGAGCAGTACTTC
>TRBJ1-2|few|TRBV6-5|NA
CASSPHGSPTYGYTF
TGTGCCAGCAGCCCCCATGGGTCTCCGACCTATGGCTACACCTTC
>TRBJ2-5|NA|TRBV28|NA
CASTGNFQETQYF
TGTGCCAGCACTGGGAATTTCCAAGAGACCCAGTACTTC
>TRBJ2-1|NA|TRBV11-2|TRBD2
CASSIGLGVGNEQFF
TGTGCCAGCAGCATAGGACTAGGGGTGGGGAATGAGCAGTTCTTC
>TRBJ2-4|NA|TRBV3-1/TRBV3-2|NA
CASSLETSPQYF
TGTGCCAGCAGCCTGGAGACTAGTCCTCAGTACTTC
>TRBJ1-2|few|TRBV7-9|TRBD1
CASSTATGGSYTF
TGTGCCAGCAGCACAGCGACAGGGGGTAGCTACACCTTC
>TRBJ1-5|NA|TRBV5-6|NA
CASSKWGYVGPQHF
TGTGCCAGCAGCAAGTGGGGGTACGTGGGGCCCCAGCATTTT
>TRBJ1-5|NA|TRBV6-1|NA
CASSEGSQPQHF
TGTGCCAGCAGTGAGGGGAGTCAGCCCCAGCATTTT